The 27 T cell receptor beta chains below all came from one sample that was sequenced in a study of blood T cell repertoires in COVID-19 (dated by TCRdb to about 2020). Library prep was done by the immunoSEQ multiplex PCR assay. This immuneACCESS table, as held by TCRdb, lists in-frame sequences with V and J called but not all clones. Of the missing ones, under half trace to an unresolved V gene in checked studies; the others have no known cause. Counted in this sample were more than 95,000 clones; about four fifths of them appeared once. The leading ten clones occupy approximately 12% of the sample. The material sequenced was peripheral blood. The receptors derive from a human donor in a cohort sampled during active COVID-19.

The chain carries TRBV6-6 and TRBJ1-5; D gene unclear. Looked up from germline, CDR1 is MNHNY and CDR2 is SVGAGI (reference sequence). The germline V and J ends were trimmed by 2 bases and 0 bases, with 11 bases remaining between them. CDR3 length: 16 amino acids. CDR3 region: CASSYGESRSNQPQHF. The DNA for the CDR3 is TGTGCCAGCAGTTACGGGGAGTCTCGTAGCAATCAGCCCCAGCATTTT.

V gene TRBV9 combines with J gene TRBJ1-3; tentative D call: TRBD1 (5 bases). Germline V lookup: CDR1 SGDLS, CDR2 YYNGEE. Trimming removed 0 bases from V and 0 bases from J, with 13 bases in between. CDR3 length equals 17 residues. CDR3 nucleotide sequence: TGTGCCAGCAGCGTAGCTTACAGGAGAAGCTCTGGAAACACCATATATTTT. Its translation is CASSVAYRRSSGNTIYF.

J is TRBJ1-1 and V is TRBV6-2 or TRBV6-3; 8 bases align to TRBD1. The CDR3 contains 16 residues. CDR1 and CDR2 from the germline V gene are MNHEY and SVGEGT. V was pared by 4 bases and J by 4 bases, with 11 bases of the junction left unmatched. The CDR3 is CASSSIRDRMATEAFF. The CDR3 DNA reads as TGTGCCAGCAGTTCCATCCGGGACAGGATGGCCACTGAAGCTTTCTTT.

CDR3: CASSRRDTYEQYF. In DNA form, the CDR3 reads TGTGCCAGCAGCCGTCGGGACACCTACGAGCAGTACTTC. This chain links TRBV7-2 with TRBJ2-7; D might be TRBD1 (6 bases). CDR3 size: 13 residues. V lost 5 bases, J lost 2 bases, and 10 bases lay in between. Per the germline V gene, CDR1 is SGHTA and CDR2 is FQGNSA.

As DNA, the CDR3 is TGTGCTAGTGGTTTGGGACTAGGGAACACTGAAGCTTTCTTT. As protein: CASGLGLGNTEAFF. The chain couples TRBV12-5 to TRBJ1-1, with D unclear. Germline loops: CDR1 LGHNT, CDR2 FRNRAP. Trimming removed 1 base from V and 1 base from J, with 7 bases in between. There are 14 residues in the CDR3.

The chain links TRBV3-1 (or the pseudogene TRBV3-2) to TRBJ2-1; possible D gene TRBD1, 8 bases. V lost 4 bases, J lost 4 bases, and 11 bases lay in between. Germline V gene data show CDR1 as LGHDT and CDR2 as YNNKEL (reference sequence). The CDR3 has 14 residues. CDR3 DNA: TGTGCCAGCAGCCTACAGGGGGGGTACAATGAGCAGTTCTTC. It specifies CASSLQGGYNEQFF.

The V call is TRBV5-6, the J call TRBJ1-5; D not certain. The CDR3 is 14 residues long. Trimming removed 0 bases from V and 5 bases from J, with 9 bases in between. Looked up from germline, CDR1 is SGHDT and CDR2 is YYEEEE. The CDR3 here is CASSLGGAYQPQHF. In nucleotides, the CDR3 is TGTGCCAGCAGCTTGGGAGGAGCCTATCAGCCCCAGCATTTT.

V gene TRBV25-1 combines with J gene TRBJ2-1; 11 bases align to TRBD2. Unmatched junction bases numbered 7, after V lost 1 base and J lost 8 bases. The CDR3 loop spans 16 amino acids. Germline V gene data show CDR1 as MGHDK and CDR2 as SYGVNS. The CDR3, as DNA: TGTGCCAGCAGTGAATTAGTAGCGGGGGGGCAGGATGAGCAGTTCTTC. This codes for CASSELVAGGQDEQFF.

The J gene is TRBJ2-2, the V gene TRBV25-1; the match to TRBD1 covers 7 bases. Germline V gives CDR1 MGHDK, CDR2 SYGVNS. The CDR3 consists of 14 residues. The V segment lost 6 bases and the J segment 6 bases; nucleotides outside the gene matches: 7. CDR3 DNA sequence: TGTGCCAGCAGGTTCAGGGGGTGGGCCGGGGAGCTGTTTTTT. Translation: CASRFRGWAGELFF. The full variable domain, with the rest looked up from reference TRBV25-1 and TRBJ2-2, is EADIYQTPRYLVIGTGKKITLECSQTMGHDKMYWYQQDPGMELHLIHYSYGVNSTEKGDLSSESTVSRIRTEHFPLTLESARPSHTSQYLCASRFRGWAGELFFGEGSRLTVL.

The chain has TRBV9 and TRBJ1-2; 9 nucleotides align to TRBD1. V shed 3 bases, J shed 1 base, and the junction held 1 base outside the gene matches. CDR3 size: 14 residues. CDR1 and CDR2 from the germline V gene are SGDLS and YYNGEE. The CDR3 DNA is TGTGCCAGCAGCGCGACAGGGGGTAACTATGGCTACACCTTC. It translates to CASSATGGNYGYTF.

The chain links TRBV6-2 or TRBV6-3 to TRBJ1-2; tentatively, D is TRBD1 (5 bases). Germline assignment: CDR1 MNHEY and CDR2 SVGEGT. The CDR3 is 13 residues long. Trimming stripped 2 bases from V and 6 bases from J, with 10 bases between. The CDR3 here is CASSYRIRDGYTF. CDR3 DNA: TGTGCCAGCAGTTACCGAATCAGGGATGGCTACACCTTC.

This clone showed up just once. The V call is TRBV3-1 (or the pseudogene TRBV3-2), the J call TRBJ2-5, with TRBD1 matching over 8 bases. The J segment lost 5 bases and the V segment lost 2 bases, leaving 4 bases of the junction unmatched. This CDR3 has 14 residues. CDR1 is LGHDT, CDR2 YNNKEL, per germline (reference sequence). For the CDR3, the DNA is TGTGCCAGCAGCCAAACAGGGGGTTCGGAGACCCAGTACTTC. Amino acid sequence: CASSQTGGSETQYF.

The V gene is TRBV7-3, the J gene TRBJ2-1, with TRBD2 identical over 9 bases. V was pared by 3 bases and J by 8 bases, with 2 bases of the junction left unmatched. CDR3 length equals 13 residues. CDR1 is SGHTA and CDR2 is FQGTGA in the germline V gene. CDR3 region: CASSLRGGDEQFF. CDR3 nucleotides: TGTGCCAGCAGCTTGCGGGGGGGCGATGAGCAGTTCTTC. The entire variable domain, with the rest obtained from reference TRBV7-3 and TRBJ2-1, is as follows: GAGVSQTPSNKVTEKGKYVELRCDPISGHTALYWYRQSLGQGPEFLIYFQGTGAADDSGLPNDRFFAVRPEGSVSTLKIQRTERGDSAVYLCASSLRGGDEQFFGPGTRLTVL.

The chain carries TRBV7-3 and TRBJ2-3; 7 bases align to TRBD2. Germline loops: CDR1 SGHTA, CDR2 FQGTGA. The CDR3 covers 13 residues. Germline trimming cut 1 base from V and 6 bases from J; bases unmatched to any gene: 1. CDR3 residues: CASSLREGDTQYF. Written as DNA, the CDR3 is TGTGCCAGCAGCTTAAGGGAGGGGGATACGCAGTATTTT.

CDR3 protein: CASSVGDSFSYEQYF. CDR3 in DNA: TGTGCCAGCAGCGTAGGGGACAGTTTCTCCTACGAGCAGTACTTC. This rearrangement joins TRBV9 to TRBJ2-7, with TRBD1 matching over 7 bases. The CDR3 is made up of 15 amino acids. The V segment lost 0 bases and the J segment 0 bases; nucleotides outside the gene matches: 3. The germline V gene encodes CDR1 SGDLS and CDR2 YYNGEE.

The chain couples TRBV27 to TRBJ2-7, with D possibly matching TRBD2 (5 bases). V was cut by 7 bases and J by 3 bases, with 25 bases left in between. The CDR3 length is 17 residues. The germline V gene has CDR1 MNHEY and CDR2 SMNVEV (reference sequence). The CDR3 here is CASTTTTDWTLNYEQYF. CDR3 coding DNA: TGTGCCAGCACCACGACGACGGACTGGACTTTAAACTACGAGCAGTACTTC.

This chain links TRBV5-1 with TRBJ1-1, with D maybe TRBD1 (6 bases). This CDR3 comprises 14 residues. Deletions cut 4 bases from V and 4 bases from J, with 14 bases between. Looked up from germline, CDR1 is SGHRS and CDR2 is YFSETQ. CDR3 loop: CASSIGGAGTEAFF. The DNA of the CDR3 is TGCGCCAGCAGCATAGGGGGGGCGGGCACTGAAGCTTTCTTT. Combining the CDR3 with reference TRBV5-1 and TRBJ1-1 gives the whole variable domain KAGVTQTPRYLIKTRGQQVTLSCSPISGHRSVSWYQQTPGQGLQFLFEYFSETQRNKGNFPGRFSGRQFSNSRSEMNVSTLELGDSALYLCASSIGGAGTEAFFGQGTRLTVV.

The genes are TRBV18 and TRBJ2-5, with 8 bases lining up with TRBD1. The CDR3 extends over 14 amino acids. Germline CDR1 is KGHSH and CDR2 is LQKENI. Unmatched junction bases numbered 5, after V lost 3 bases and J lost 5 bases. CDR3 sequence: CASSPGTGGETQYF. DNA of the CDR3: TGTGCCAGCTCACCCGGGACAGGCGGGGAGACCCAGTACTTC.

The V and J genes are TRBV2 and TRBJ1-3, with D hard to call. This CDR3 comprises 14 residues. Trimming cost V 4 bases and J 0 bases, with 7 bases left between them. Germline V gives CDR1 SNHLY, CDR2 FYNNEI. The DNA of the CDR3 is TGTGCCAGCAGTGGCCGTAGCTCTGGAAACACCATATATTTT. It is translated as CASSGRSSGNTIYF.

This chain connects TRBV7-8 to TRBJ1-2, with 8 bases matching TRBD1. The V gene end was trimmed by 5 bases and the J gene end by 8 bases; junction bases not matched to a gene: 10. This CDR3 has 14 amino acids. Germline V gene sequence: CDR1 SGHVS, CDR2 FQNEAQ. CDR3 DNA sequence: TGTGCCAGCAGCCCCGGACAGGGTGAAGGCGGCTACACCTTC. Its protein product is CASSPGQGEGGYTF.

The J gene is TRBJ1-3, the V gene TRBV19, with D possibly TRBD1 on 6 matching bases. The CDR3 consists of 15 residues. Germline V gene sequence: CDR1 LNHDA, CDR2 SQIVND (reference sequence). V lost 5 bases, J lost 1 base, and 12 bases lay in between. The CDR3 spells CASSQETGSGNTIYF. The CDR3 DNA sequence: TGTGCCAGTAGTCAAGAGACAGGATCTGGAAACACCATATATTTT.

The genes are TRBV6-6 and TRBJ2-3; TRBD2 matches at 12 bases. The ends lost 6 bases at V and 1 base at J; junction bases unmatched: 5. The CDR3 loop spans 16 amino acids. Germline CDR1 reads MNHNY; CDR2 reads SVGAGI (reference sequence). CDR3 in DNA: TGTGCCAGCAGGCTAGCGGGGGGGCGGCGCACAGATACGCAGTATTTT. Translated, it gives CASRLAGGRRTDTQYF.

This chain uses TRBV6-1 with TRBJ1-5; 7 bases match TRBD1. Germline V gene lookup returns CDR1 MNHNS and CDR2 SASEGT. The CDR3 contains 16 residues. V gave up 3 bases and J gave up 6 bases; unmatched junction bases: 11. The CDR3, as DNA: TGTGCCAGCAGTGATGCTGCAGGGGGACGGGGTCAGCCCCAGCATTTT. The encoded protein is CASSDAAGGRGQPQHF.

The chain joins TRBV6-5 to TRBJ1-2; 7 bases fit TRBD1. The V gene's germline CDR1 is MNHEY and CDR2 SVGAGI. The J segment lost 5 bases and the V segment lost 7 bases, leaving 4 bases of the junction unmatched. The CDR3 runs 12 residues. The CDR3 is CASKGTAYGYTF. In DNA form, the CDR3 reads TGTGCCAGCAAGGGGACAGCATATGGCTACACCTTC.

J is TRBJ2-6 and V is TRBV5-4, with D unclear. The germline V gene has CDR1 SGHNT and CDR2 YYREEE (reference sequence). The CDR3 loop spans 15 amino acids. Trimming left V 4 bases short and J 4 bases short, with 12 bases between. CDR3 in amino acids: CASSHPQAGANVLTF. CDR3 bases: TGTGCCAGCAGCCACCCCCAAGCCGGGGCCAACGTCCTGACTTTC.

This clone came up once. V and J are TRBV3-1 (or the pseudogene TRBV3-2) and TRBJ1-1, with 9 bases fitting TRBD1. V gave up 1 base and J gave up 2 bases; unmatched junction bases: 8. Germline V CDR1 and CDR2: LGHDT, YNNKEL (reference sequence). This CDR3 region has 17 residues. CDR3 loop: CASSQVLPGQGNTEAFF. The CDR3 DNA follows: TGTGCCAGCAGCCAAGTCTTACCGGGACAGGGTAACACTGAAGCTTTCTTT.

The chain carries TRBV4-3 and TRBJ1-1, with 8 bases that match TRBD1. Germline V lookup: CDR1 LGHNA, CDR2 YSLEER. V lost 0 bases to trimming and J lost 10 bases; unmatched junction nucleotides: 7. The CDR3 has 14 residues. The CDR3 reads CASSQDPGQGRAFF. The CDR3 nucleotides read TGCGCCAGCAGCCAAGACCCCGGACAGGGACGAGCTTTCTTT.